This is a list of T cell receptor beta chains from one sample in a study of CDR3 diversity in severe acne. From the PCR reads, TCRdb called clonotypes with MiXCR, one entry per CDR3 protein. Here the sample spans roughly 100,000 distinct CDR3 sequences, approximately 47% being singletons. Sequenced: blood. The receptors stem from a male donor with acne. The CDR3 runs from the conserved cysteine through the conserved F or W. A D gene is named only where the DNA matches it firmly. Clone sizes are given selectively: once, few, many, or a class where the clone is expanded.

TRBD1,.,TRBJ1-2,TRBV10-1,TGCGCCAGCAGTCCCGGGACAGGAGCCTATGGCTACACCTTC,CASSPGTGAYGYTF
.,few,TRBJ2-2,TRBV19,TGTGCCAGTAAAGCGTACCCCGGGGAGCTGTTTTTT,CASKAYPGELFF
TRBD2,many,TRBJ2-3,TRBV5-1,TGCGCCAGCAGCTTGGGCCCCGGGGGGAACACAGATACGCAGTATTTT,CASSLGPGGNTDTQYF
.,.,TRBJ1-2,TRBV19,TGTGCCAGTACCTTCTTGGGGGAGGGAGACTATGGCTACACCTTC,CASTFLGEGDYGYTF
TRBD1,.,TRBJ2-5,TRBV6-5,TGTGCCAGCTCTGACAGGGCCCAAGAGACCCAGTACTTC,CASSDRAQETQYF
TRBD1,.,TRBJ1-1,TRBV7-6,TGTGCCAGCAGCTTATCCCCGGGACAGGGCGAGGACACTGAAGCTTTCTTT,CASSLSPGQGEDTEAFF
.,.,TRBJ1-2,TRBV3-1,TGTGCCAGCAGCCAAGACCCTACGTCCCACTATGGCTACACCTTC,CASSQDPTSHYGYTF
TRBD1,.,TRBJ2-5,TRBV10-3,TGTGCCAGCAGTCCGAAGGACAGGGGGCGGGGATCGGAGACCCAGTACTTC,CASSPKDRGRGSETQYF
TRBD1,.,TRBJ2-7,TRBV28,TGTGCCAGCACCGGGACAGCTTTCGGTCGGCAGTACTTC,CASTGTAFGRQYF
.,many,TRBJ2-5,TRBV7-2,TGTGCCAGCAGTGACTTGTTAGAGACCCAGTACTTC,CASSDLLETQYF
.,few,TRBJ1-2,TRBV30,TGTGCCTGGAGATACAACTATGGCTACACCTTC,CAWRYNYGYTF
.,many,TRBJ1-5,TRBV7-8,TGTGCCAGCAGCCCGCGAGGGCCTGGGACGGGCAATCAGCCCCAGCATTTT,CASSPRGPGTGNQPQHF
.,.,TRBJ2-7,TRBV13,TGTGCCAGCAGCTTAGGCCAGGGGACCTACGAGCAGTACTTC,CASSLGQGTYEQYF
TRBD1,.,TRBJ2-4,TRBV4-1,TGCGCCAGCAGCCAACTAGGGACAGGGAAAAACATTCAGTACTTC,CASSQLGTGKNIQYF
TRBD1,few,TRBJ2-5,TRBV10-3,TGTGCCAGCGCCCCCAGGACAGGGACGGAGACCCAGTACTTC,CASAPRTGTETQYF
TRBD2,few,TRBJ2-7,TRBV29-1,TGCAGCGTTGAGGGACTAGCGGGAGCCGAGCAGTACTTC,CSVEGLAGAEQYF
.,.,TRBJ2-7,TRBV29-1,TGCAGCGTTGGTGGAGGGACCGGGATCTACGAGCAGTACTTC,CSVGGGTGIYEQYF
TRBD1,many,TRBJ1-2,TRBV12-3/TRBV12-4,TGTGCCAGCAGACGGACAGGAGATGGAGACTATGGCTACACCTTC,CASRRTGDGDYGYTF
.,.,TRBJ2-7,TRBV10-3,TGTGCCATCAGTGAGGCTGCGGAAATGTCCCAACGGATATACAATGAGCAGTACTTC,CAISEAAEMSQRIYNEQYF
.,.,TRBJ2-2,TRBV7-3,TGTGCCAGCAGCCCAGGCAGGGCGAACACCGGGGAGCTGTTTTTT,CASSPGRANTGELFF
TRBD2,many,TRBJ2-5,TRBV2,TGTGCCAGCAGTTCCCTTAGCGGGAGAGGAGAGACCCAGTACTTC,CASSSLSGRGETQYF
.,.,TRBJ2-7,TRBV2,TGTGCCAGCAGTCAACGGGGTTCCTACGAGCAGTACTTC,CASSQRGSYEQYF
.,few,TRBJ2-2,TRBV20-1,TGCAGTGCTAGCGGGGCGAACACCGGGGAGCTGTTTTTT,CSASGANTGELFF